This TCR beta chain was sequenced during a study of CD8 T cells in ankylosing spondylitis. Findings of the study overall: Seven to nine highly homologous variants made up a TCR beta motif that seemed to typify ankylosing spondylitis blood. Certain motif variants had earlier appeared in reactive arthritis synovial fluid and blood.

A note on this clonotype: Its antigen remains unidentified.

Generation of TCR beta libraries employed quantitative 5'-RACE incorporating molecular barcodes. In TCRdb, the 5' RACE reads were re-called with MiXCR into one record per CDR3 protein. The data show 150,000 to 200,000 distinct CDR3 sequences, 18% seen once. The CDR3 consists of 13 residues. Trimming cost V 6 bases and J 8 bases; bases outside gene matches: 9. Germline CDR1 reads SQVTM; CDR2 reads ANQGSEA. The sequenced sample was blood, either unsorted or a sorted T cell fraction (not recorded which). The clonotype originates from a male donor under 35 with ankylosing spondylitis or in good health (not recorded which). V and J are TRBV29-1 and TRBJ1-4, with TRBD1 matching over 7 bases. The CDR3 DNA sequence: TGCAGCGTACGCAGGGGGATAGGAGAAAAACTGTTTTTT. It codes for CSVRRGIGEKLFF.